These 9 T cell receptor beta chains came from one sample sequenced in a study of stem cell transplantation in POMP-related autoinflammatory disease. The repertoire was sequenced with immunoSEQ multiplex PCR; TCRdb's copy has only in-frame clones and lacks some. The sample has 9,900 or so clones, roughly 77% seen once. The source was CD4+ T cells from PBMCs, collected after stem cell transplantation. Receptors originate from a human patient with POMP-related autoinflammation and immune dysregulation (PRAID). Some T cells may have come from the graft donor.

The chain carries TRBV27 and TRBJ1-5; no clear D gene. Deletions cut 5 bases from V and 5 bases from J, with 16 bases between. Germline-derived CDR1 and CDR2 are MNHEY and SMNVEV (reference sequence). This CDR3 has 15 amino acids. Written as DNA, the CDR3 is TGTGCCAGCAGTCCGCGATCGGACGGCTATCAGCCCCAGCATTTT. Translation: CASSPRSDGYQPQHF.

The genes are TRBV14 and TRBJ2-1, with 8 bases lining up with TRBD2. The CDR3 loop spans 16 amino acids. V shed 2 bases, J shed 6 bases, and the junction held 9 bases outside the gene matches. From germline, CDR1 is SGHDN and CDR2 FVKESK. The CDR3 coding sequence is TGTGCCAGCAGCCAACTGAGCGGGAGCTTGGGCAATGAGCAGTTCTTC. Its protein product is CASSQLSGSLGNEQFF. Based on the CDR3 plus reference TRBV14 and TRBJ2-1, the full variable domain is EAGVTQFPSHSVIEKGQTVTLRCDPISGHDNLYWYRRVMGKEIKFLLHFVKESKQDESGMPNNRFLAERTGGTYSTLKVQPAELEDSGVYFCASSQLSGSLGNEQFFGPGTRLTVL.

V gene TRBV7-2 combines with J gene TRBJ1-1; possibly TRBD1 for D (5 bases). V shed 5 bases and J shed 11 bases, with 24 bases lying between them. The V gene's germline CDR1 is SGHTA and CDR2 FQGNSA. CDR3 size: 15 residues. The DNA for the CDR3 is TGTGCCAGCAGCCGCAGCTCGGGAGGACACCCCTGGGCTTTCTTT. Translated, it gives CASSRSSGGHPWAFF.

V usage is TRBV28 and J usage is TRBJ2-1; the match to TRBD2 covers 7 bases. From germline, CDR1 is MDHEN and CDR2 SYDVKM. The trim removed 5 bases at V and 4 bases at J, leaving 8 bases unmatched. The CDR3 is made up of 15 amino acids. CDR3 bases: TGTGCCAGCAGTCCCCAGCGGGGCTTATACAATGAGCAGTTCTTC. Translation gives CASSPQRGLYNEQFF.

V gene TRBV7-3 combines with J gene TRBJ2-1; TRBD2 agrees at 11 bases. Per the germline V gene, CDR1 is SGHTA and CDR2 is FQGTGA. This CDR3 spans 16 amino acids. J was trimmed by 11 bases and V by 5 bases; bases with no gene match: 14. This chain's CDR3 is CASSANPGLAEIKQFF. CDR3 DNA: TGTGCCAGCAGCGCTAATCCGGGACTAGCGGAAATAAAGCAGTTCTTC.

The chain carries TRBV6-2 or TRBV6-3 and TRBJ2-7; D is unresolved. Germline loops: CDR1 MNHEY, CDR2 SVGEGT. This CDR3 is built from 12 residues. Trimming stripped 6 bases from V and 2 bases from J, with 8 bases between. Here the CDR3 DNA reads TGTGCCAGCAGCACCCATCCCTACGAGCAGTACTTC. The encoded protein is CASSTHPYEQYF.

The chain combines TRBV5-8 with TRBJ2-7, with 8 bases identical to TRBD2. The CDR3 has 15 residues. With V trimmed by 7 bases and J by 5 bases, 14 bases remained unmatched. CDR1 is SGHTS, CDR2 YDEGEE, per germline. CDR3 in DNA: TGTGCCAGCCCCGGCGGGGTAGCGGGATTGGACGAGCAGTACTTC. Protein sequence: CASPGGVAGLDEQYF. Based on the CDR3 plus reference TRBV5-8 and TRBJ2-7, the full variable domain is EAGVTQSPTHLIKTRGQQATLRCSPISGHTSVYWYQQALGLGLQFLLWYDEGEERNRGNFPPRFSGRQFPNYSSELNVNALELEDSALYLCASPGGVAGLDEQYFGPGTRLTVT.

The chain is built from TRBV11-3 and TRBJ1-3; the match to TRBD1 covers 9 bases. This CDR3 spans 16 amino acids. The germline CDR1 and CDR2 sequences are SGHNT and YENEEA. Trimming removed 2 bases from V and 8 bases from J; junction bases left unmatched: 10. The CDR3 is CASSLQGTGWFDTIYF. DNA for the CDR3: TGTGCCAGCAGCTTACAGGGGACAGGGTGGTTCGACACCATATATTTT.

J is TRBJ2-5 and V is TRBV29-1; tentative D call: TRBD2 (5 bases). Germline V CDR1 and CDR2: SQVTM, ANQGSEA. The CDR3 has 13 residues. V gave up 7 bases and J gave up 0 bases, with 12 bases separating them. CDR3 amino acids: CSGQRIYQETQYF. The CDR3 DNA reads as TGCAGCGGGCAGCGGATCTACCAAGAGACCCAGTACTTC.